A selection of T cell receptor beta chains follows, all from one sample in a study of blood T cell repertoires in COVID-19. The repertoire was sequenced with immunoSEQ multiplex PCR; TCRdb's copy has only in-frame clones and lacks some. The profile covers under 150,000 clones, with around three quarters appearing a single time and roughly 14% taken by the ten largest. The sample consisted of peripheral blood. These receptors were collected from a man older than 75 with acute or convalescent COVID-19. CDR3s include the opening cysteine and the closing phenylalanine or tryptophan. The D gene is left open where the match is weak. Clone size is shown for a subset of rows, as once, few, many or a class of expanded clone.

j_gene: TRBJ1-2; d_gene: TRBD1; v_gene: TRBV4-1; abundance: -; CDR3nt: TGCGCCAGCAGCCCAAGATGGACAGGGATGAGGTATGGCTACACCTTC; CDR3aa: CASSPRWTGMRYGYTF
j_gene: TRBJ2-1; d_gene: -; v_gene: TRBV15; abundance: -; CDR3nt: TGTGCCACCAGCAGAGATGGGAAAATTACGAGGGGGGGGCGTAGGAATGAGCAGTTCTTC; CDR3aa: CATSRDGKITRGGRRNEQFF
j_gene: TRBJ2-6; d_gene: -; v_gene: TRBV28; abundance: -; CDR3nt: TGTGCCAGCAGTTCCTCAACCCTCACGCGTGGGGCCAACGTCCTGACTTTC; CDR3aa: CASSSSTLTRGANVLTF
j_gene: TRBJ1-1; d_gene: TRBD1; v_gene: TRBV9; abundance: -; CDR3nt: TGTGCCAGCAGCGCAAAAGGGGGCTCGGACACTGAAGCTTTCTTT; CDR3aa: CASSAKGGSDTEAFF
j_gene: TRBJ1-5; d_gene: TRBD1; v_gene: TRBV19; abundance: -; CDR3nt: TGTGCCAGTAGTACGTCCCGGGACAGGAGGCCCCAGCATTTT; CDR3aa: CASSTSRDRRPQHF
j_gene: TRBJ1-1; d_gene: TRBD1; v_gene: TRBV5-6; abundance: many; CDR3nt: TGTGCCAGCAGACTGACAGGGAGAAACACTGAAGCTTTCTTT; CDR3aa: CASRLTGRNTEAFF
j_gene: TRBJ1-1; d_gene: TRBD1; v_gene: TRBV4-3; abundance: few; CDR3nt: TGCGCCAGCAGCCAGTCCGGGACAGGGGACACTGAAGCTTTCTTT; CDR3aa: CASSQSGTGDTEAFF
j_gene: TRBJ1-4; d_gene: -; v_gene: TRBV5-1; abundance: -; CDR3nt: TGCGCCAGCAGCTTGGCAGGGCGACCTAATGAAAAACTGTTTTTT; CDR3aa: CASSLAGRPNEKLFF
j_gene: TRBJ2-3; d_gene: -; v_gene: TRBV9; abundance: -; CDR3nt: TGTGCCAGCAACTTGCATGGGGCCACAGATACGCAGTATTTT; CDR3aa: CASNLHGATDTQYF
j_gene: TRBJ1-4; d_gene: TRBD1; v_gene: TRBV19; abundance: -; CDR3nt: TGTGCCAGTAGCCCGACAGGGGGGAATGAAAAACTGTTTTTT; CDR3aa: CASSPTGGNEKLFF
j_gene: TRBJ1-4; d_gene: -; v_gene: TRBV18; abundance: -; CDR3nt: TGTGCCAGCTCACCGGACAGCAGAAATGAAAAACTGTTTTTT; CDR3aa: CASSPDSRNEKLFF
j_gene: TRBJ2-1; d_gene: -; v_gene: TRBV7-2; abundance: -; CDR3nt: TGTGCCACCCCCGGACAGGGAGGGGCGCTGGGGAATGAGCAGTTCTTC; CDR3aa: CATPGQGGALGNEQFF
j_gene: TRBJ2-2; d_gene: -; v_gene: TRBV5-1; abundance: -; CDR3nt: TGCGCCAGCAGCTTGGCCGGGAACACCGGGGAGCTGTTTTTT; CDR3aa: CASSLAGNTGELFF
j_gene: TRBJ2-1; d_gene: TRBD2; v_gene: TRBV5-1; abundance: -; CDR3nt: TGCGCCAGCAGCGTGCCGACTAGCGGGGGGCAAAGCTCCTACAATGAGCAGTTCTTC; CDR3aa: CASSVPTSGGQSSYNEQFF
j_gene: TRBJ1-2; d_gene: TRBD1; v_gene: TRBV18; abundance: -; CDR3nt: TGTGCCAGCTCACCTTCACAGGGGAACTATGGCTACACCTTC; CDR3aa: CASSPSQGNYGYTF